This T cell receptor beta chain derives from a study of early T cells in non-severe SARS-CoV-2 infection. About the research overall: Sequenced bulk RNA came from whole blood that was unsorted, and chains were unpaired. Findings of the study overall: Matching with VDJdb favored anti-spike CD8 responses (missing private and CD4 specificities).

MiXCR, run by TCRdb on the 5' RACE reads, gives a single entry per CDR3 protein. The sample has 70,000 or so distinct CDR3 sequences; around 13% are singletons. Germline CDR1 is SGHTA and CDR2 is FQGNSA. V was clipped by 4 bases and J by 10 bases, with 11 bases between them. This CDR3 contains 12 residues. A note on this clonotype: As yet, its antigen is unknown.

This chain links TRBV7-2 with TRBJ2-1; a weak D match, TRBD2 (5 bases). Sequenced: whole blood. This receptor was obtained from an adult who was a healthcare worker with PCR-confirmed SARS-CoV-2 infection or an uninfected control (not recorded which). The CDR3 coding sequence is TGTGCCAGCAGCTCAGAACTAGGGGAGCAGTTCTTC. This codes for CASSSELGEQFF.